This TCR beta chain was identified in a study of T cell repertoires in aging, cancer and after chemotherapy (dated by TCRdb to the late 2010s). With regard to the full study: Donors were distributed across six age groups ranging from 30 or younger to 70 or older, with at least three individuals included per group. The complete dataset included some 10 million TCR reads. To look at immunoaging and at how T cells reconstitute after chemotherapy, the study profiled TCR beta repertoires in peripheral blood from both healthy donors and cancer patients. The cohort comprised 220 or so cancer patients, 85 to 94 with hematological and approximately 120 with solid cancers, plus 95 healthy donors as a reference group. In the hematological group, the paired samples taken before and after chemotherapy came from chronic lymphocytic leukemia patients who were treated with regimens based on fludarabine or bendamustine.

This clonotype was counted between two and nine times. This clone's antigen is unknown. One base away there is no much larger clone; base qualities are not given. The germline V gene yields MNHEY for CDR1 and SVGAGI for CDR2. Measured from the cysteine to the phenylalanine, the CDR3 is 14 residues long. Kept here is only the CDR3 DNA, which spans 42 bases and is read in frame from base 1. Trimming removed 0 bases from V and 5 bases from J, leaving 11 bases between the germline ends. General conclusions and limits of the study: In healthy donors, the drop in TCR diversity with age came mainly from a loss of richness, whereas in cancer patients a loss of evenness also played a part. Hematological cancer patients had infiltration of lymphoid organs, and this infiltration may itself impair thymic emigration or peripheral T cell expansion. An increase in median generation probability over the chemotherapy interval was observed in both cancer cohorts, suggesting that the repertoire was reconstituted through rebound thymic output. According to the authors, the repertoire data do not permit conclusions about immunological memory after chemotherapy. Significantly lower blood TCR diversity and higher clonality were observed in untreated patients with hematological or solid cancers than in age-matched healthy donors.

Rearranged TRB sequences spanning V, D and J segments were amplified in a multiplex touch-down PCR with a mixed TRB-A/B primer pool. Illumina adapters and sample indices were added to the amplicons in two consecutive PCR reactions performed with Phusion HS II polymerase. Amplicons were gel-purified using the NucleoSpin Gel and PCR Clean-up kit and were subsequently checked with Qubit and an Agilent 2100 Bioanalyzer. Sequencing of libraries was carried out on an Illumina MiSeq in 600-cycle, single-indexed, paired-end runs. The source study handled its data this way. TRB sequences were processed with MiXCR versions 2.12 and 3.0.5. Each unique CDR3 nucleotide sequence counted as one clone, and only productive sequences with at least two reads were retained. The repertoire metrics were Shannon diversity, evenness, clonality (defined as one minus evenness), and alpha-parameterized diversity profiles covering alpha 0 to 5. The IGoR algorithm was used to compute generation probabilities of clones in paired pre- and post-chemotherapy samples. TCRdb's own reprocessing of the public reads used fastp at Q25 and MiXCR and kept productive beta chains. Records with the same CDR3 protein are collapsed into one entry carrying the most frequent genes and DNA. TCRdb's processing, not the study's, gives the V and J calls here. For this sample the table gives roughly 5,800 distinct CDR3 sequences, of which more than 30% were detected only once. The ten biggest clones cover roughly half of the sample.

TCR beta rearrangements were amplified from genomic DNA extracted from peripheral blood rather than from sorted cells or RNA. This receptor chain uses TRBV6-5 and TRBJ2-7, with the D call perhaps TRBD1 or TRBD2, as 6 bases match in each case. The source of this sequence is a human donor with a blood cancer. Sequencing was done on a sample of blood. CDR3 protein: CASSYSWGAHEQYF. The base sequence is TGTGCCAGCAGTTACTCGTGGGGGGCGCACGAGCAGTACTTC.